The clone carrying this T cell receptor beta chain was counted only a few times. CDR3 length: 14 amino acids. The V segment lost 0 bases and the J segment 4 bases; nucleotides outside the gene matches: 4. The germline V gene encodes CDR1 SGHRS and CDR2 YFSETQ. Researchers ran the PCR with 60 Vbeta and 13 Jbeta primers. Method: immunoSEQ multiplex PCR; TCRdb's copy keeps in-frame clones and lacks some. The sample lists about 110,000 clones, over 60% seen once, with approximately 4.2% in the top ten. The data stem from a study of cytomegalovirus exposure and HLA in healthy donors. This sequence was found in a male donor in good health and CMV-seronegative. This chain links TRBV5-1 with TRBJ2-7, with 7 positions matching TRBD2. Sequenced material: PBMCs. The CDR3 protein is CASSLGGSGYEQYF. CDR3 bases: TGCGCCAGCAGCTTGGGCGGGAGTGGGTACGAGCAGTACTTC.